What follows are 29 T cell receptor beta chains derived from one specimen sequenced in a study of PD-1 blockade in classical Hodgkin lymphoma. In every patient, relapse followed autologous stem cell transplantation, while exposure to brentuximab vedotin differed. TCRdb's table, derived via immunoSEQ multiplex PCR, lists solely in-frame clones and lacks some. This sample has 45,000 to 60,000 clones, with over 70% found just once. The material was peripheral blood mononuclear cells (PBMCs), obtained at baseline. The receptors shown here come from a human donor with classical Hodgkin lymphoma.

This chain uses TRBV27 with TRBJ2-1; D could derive from TRBD1 or TRBD2 (6 bases each). This CDR3 has 13 residues. Germline V gene lookup returns CDR1 MNHEY and CDR2 SMNVEV (reference sequence). The germline V and J ends were trimmed by 2 bases and 9 bases, with 11 bases remaining between them. CDR3 sequence reads: CASSLRRGSEQFF. The CDR3 bases are TGTGCCAGCAGTTTAAGGAGGGGGAGTGAGCAGTTCTTC.

The rearrangement links TRBV28 to TRBJ2-6; D gene unclear. Germline V gene sequence: CDR1 MDHEN, CDR2 SYDVKM. Trimming removed 3 bases from V and 2 bases from J, with 2 bases in between. This CDR3 comprises 13 residues. The CDR3 coding sequence is TGTGCCAGCAGTTTTCCTGGGGCCAACGTCCTGACTTTC. Its translation: CASSFPGANVLTF.

The gene calls are TRBV9 and TRBJ1-3, with TRBD1 as a possible D gene (5 bases). Trimming left V 0 bases short and J 0 bases short, with 16 bases between. The CDR3 is made up of 18 amino acids. The germline V gene encodes CDR1 SGDLS and CDR2 YYNGEE. This CDR3 reads CASSVGGVRIDSGNTIYF. The CDR3 DNA follows: TGTGCCAGCAGCGTAGGAGGGGTCAGGATCGACTCTGGAAACACCATATATTTT.

This chain connects TRBV14 to TRBJ1-1; D is unclear. CDR3 length equals 14 residues. Germline assignment: CDR1 SGHDN and CDR2 FVKESK. The V and J ends lost 1 base and 4 bases respectively, with 10 bases between them. The CDR3 sequence: CASSQAVSGTEAFF. DNA for the CDR3: TGTGCCAGCAGCCAAGCGGTATCGGGCACTGAAGCTTTCTTT.

The chain carries TRBV15 and TRBJ2-3; a possible D gene is TRBD2 (7 bases). With 3 bases removed from V and 6 bases from J, the gap between germline ends came to 22 bases. CDR3 length equals 17 residues. CDR1 and CDR2 from the germline V gene are LNHNV and YYDKDF (reference sequence). The CDR3 is CATSRTRGGLSGDTQYF. The CDR3, as DNA: TGTGCCACCAGCAGGACAAGGGGGGGACTCTCAGGGGATACGCAGTATTTT. Full variable domain (missing parts from reference TRBV15 and TRBJ2-3): DAMVIQNPRYQVTQFGKPVTLSCSQTLNHNVMYWYQQKSSQAPKLLFHYYDKDFNNEADTPDNFQSRRPNTSFCFLDIRSPGLGDTAMYLCATSRTRGGLSGDTQYFGPGTRLTVL.

V gene TRBV5-6 combines with J gene TRBJ1-4, with 8 bases lining up with TRBD1. Germline V gene sequence: CDR1 SGHDT, CDR2 YYEEEE. The V and J ends lost 2 bases and 8 bases, in that order; junction bases with no gene match: 5. The CDR3 extends over 14 amino acids. CDR3 bases: TGTGCCAGCAGCTTACAGGGGGTAGACGAAAAACTGTTTTTT. This translates into CASSLQGVDEKLFF.

The V call is TRBV7-9, the J call TRBJ2-2, with TRBD1 matching 8 bases. The V gene end was trimmed by 4 bases and the J gene end by 4 bases; junction bases not matched to a gene: 5. CDR3 size: 15 residues. Germline V CDR1 and CDR2: SEHNR, FQNEAQ (reference sequence). This chain's CDR3 is CASSSRTGSTGELFF. Written as DNA, the CDR3 is TGTGCCAGCAGCTCCCGGACAGGGAGCACCGGGGAGCTGTTTTTT.

V is TRBV5-1 and J is TRBJ2-5, with D uncertain. This CDR3 contains 12 residues. The V end lost 0 bases, the J end lost 0 bases, and 0 bases lay between the germline ends. The V gene's germline CDR1 is SGHRS and CDR2 YFSETQ. The CDR3 DNA reads TGCGCCAGCAGCTTGGACCAAGAGACCCAGTACTTC. Amino acids: CASSLDQETQYF.

The chain combines TRBV7-2 with TRBJ1-2, with D unclear. The CDR3 totals 13 residues. The germline V and J ends were trimmed by 5 bases and 5 bases, with 12 bases remaining between them. Germline V gives CDR1 SGHTA, CDR2 FQGNSA. CDR3 region: CASSPSRYYGYTF. In DNA, the CDR3 is TGTGCCAGCAGCCCTTCTCGGTATTATGGCTACACCTTC.

The genes are TRBV19 and TRBJ2-2; 11 bases map to TRBD2. With 6 bases clipped from V and 0 bases from J, the junction kept 0 bases outside the gene matches. From germline, CDR1 is LNHDA and CDR2 SQIVND (reference sequence). This CDR3 contains 15 residues. The CDR3 DNA is TGTGCCAGTAGGGGACTAGCGGCGAACACCGGGGAGCTGTTTTTT. Its protein product is CASRGLAANTGELFF.

The chain carries TRBV7-2 and TRBJ2-7; 8 nucleotides line up with TRBD2. CDR3 length equals 15 residues. Germline CDR1 SGHTA, CDR2 FQGNSA. Losses at the gene ends were 1 base for V and 3 bases for J; bases not matched to a gene: 5. In DNA, the CDR3 is TGTGCCAGCAGCTTAGGCGGGGGGCCTCTCTACGAGCAGTACTTC. Protein product: CASSLGGGPLYEQYF.

For the CDR3, the DNA is TGTGCCAGTAGTATGGCCGCTAGCGGGTGGTATGAGCAGTTCTTC. Translating it yields CASSMAASGWYEQFF. J is TRBJ2-1 and V is TRBV19, with TRBD2 identical over 8 bases. CDR1 and CDR2 (germline): LNHDA, SQIVND (reference sequence). This CDR3 region has 15 residues. J was trimmed by 8 bases and V by 3 bases; bases with no gene match: 9.

The sample holds a few counts of this clone. The gene calls are TRBV5-4 and TRBJ2-5; no firm D call. Looked up from germline, CDR1 is SGHNT and CDR2 is YYREEE (reference sequence). The CDR3 sequence is 14 residues long. Trimming took 0 bases from V and 5 from J, leaving 11 bases between them. CDR3 amino acids: CASSLESSSETQYF. CDR3 nucleotide sequence: TGTGCCAGCAGCTTGGAGAGTTCCTCGGAGACCCAGTACTTC.

J is TRBJ1-2 and V is TRBV4-1; TRBD1 is a possible D gene (5 bases). Trimming removed 4 bases from V and 7 bases from J, with 19 bases in between. The CDR3 has 15 residues. Germline V gene data show CDR1 as MGHRA and CDR2 as YSYEKL. DNA of the CDR3: TGCGCCAGCAGCCCCCCCGTGAGGGGACTACTTGGCTACACCTTC. Translating gives CASSPPVRGLLGYTF.

J is TRBJ1-2 and V is TRBV11-2; no reliable D call. Germline lookup yields CDR1 SGHAT and CDR2 FQNNGV. V lost 4 bases, J lost 4 bases, and 19 bases lay in between. The CDR3 totals 16 residues. Written as DNA, the CDR3 is TGTGCCAGCAGCTACCTACGAGGGCCGGTTGGCTATGGCTACACCTTC. Encoded protein: CASSYLRGPVGYGYTF.

J is TRBJ1-2 and V is TRBV10-1; D is perhaps TRBD1 (5 bases). The CDR3 is 13 residues long. V was trimmed by 4 bases and J by 4 bases, leaving 10 bases between them. The germline V gene has CDR1 WNHNN and CDR2 SYGVQD (reference sequence). CDR3 amino acids: CASSASGTYGYTF. In DNA, the CDR3 is TGCGCCAGCAGTGCGTCCGGGACCTATGGCTACACCTTC.

This clone came up once. This chain joins TRBV7-2 and TRBJ2-3; D uncertain. CDR1 is SGHTA, CDR2 FQGNSA, per germline. The CDR3 contains 13 residues. Trimming took off 5 bases at V and 6 bases at J, with 12 bases between the two ends. DNA of the CDR3: TGTGCCAGCAGCCAGGCAAGATACGATACGCAGTATTTT. Translation gives CASSQARYDTQYF.

This chain links TRBV7-2 with TRBJ2-1; TRBD2 might be the D (6 bases). The germline gives CDR1 SGHTA, CDR2 FQGNSA. The CDR3 runs to 13 residues. Trimming took off 6 bases at V and 7 bases at J, with 13 bases between the two ends. In nucleotides, the CDR3 is TGTGCCAGCAGTTCCATTAGCGGAAATGAGCAGTTCTTC. Protein sequence: CASSSISGNEQFF.

This sequence joins TRBV6-5 and TRBJ2-1; TRBD2 matches 9 bases. CDR3 size: 15 residues. V shed 5 bases and J 6 bases; nucleotides not matched to a gene: 8. Germline V CDR1 and CDR2: MNHEY, SVGAGI. The chain's CDR3 is CASSNPETSGNEQFF. The CDR3 DNA follows: TGTGCCAGCAGTAACCCAGAGACTAGCGGCAATGAGCAGTTCTTC.

This sequence joins TRBV4-1 and TRBJ2-1; D unresolved. Trimming removed 5 bases at V and 0 bases at J, with 11 bases between. CDR1 MGHRA and CDR2 YSYEKL come from the germline V gene. This CDR3 has 15 amino acids. In nucleotides, the CDR3 is TGCGCCAGCAGCTTCGGACGGTTCTCCTACAATGAGCAGTTCTTC. As protein: CASSFGRFSYNEQFF.

The chain couples TRBV7-8 to TRBJ1-2; D gene ambiguous. The V gene's germline CDR1 is SGHVS and CDR2 FQNEAQ. The CDR3 spans 14 residues. Deletions cut 3 bases from V and 1 base from J, with 9 bases between. This CDR3 reads CASSFLLVNYGYTF. As DNA, the CDR3 is TGTGCCAGCAGCTTCCTTCTCGTTAACTATGGCTACACCTTC.

The chain carries TRBV19 and TRBJ2-7; tentatively, D is TRBD1 (7 bases). V shed 5 bases and J shed 3 bases, with 14 bases lying between them. Germline V gene sequence: CDR1 LNHDA, CDR2 SQIVND (reference sequence). This CDR3 is built from 14 residues. Here the CDR3 DNA reads TGTGCCAGTAGTGGCCGGGGGACAGACTACGAGCAGTACTTC. It translates to CASSGRGTDYEQYF.

The chain uses TRBV19 and TRBJ2-3; TRBD2 might be the D (6 bases). CDR1 is LNHDA, CDR2 SQIVND, per germline (reference sequence). Trimming removed 6 bases at V and 7 bases at J, with 17 bases between. The CDR3 spans 14 residues. CDR3 DNA sequence: TGTGCCAGTAGGACCTTCTCGGAGGGGAATACGCAGTATTTT. Translating gives CASRTFSEGNTQYF.

The J gene is TRBJ2-5, the V gene TRBV11-2; the D gene is possibly TRBD2 (7 bases). Trimming took off 3 bases at V and 4 bases at J, with 18 bases between the two ends. CDR1 and CDR2 (germline): SGHAT, FQNNGV. The CDR3 has 16 amino acids. In DNA, the CDR3 is TGTGCCAGCAGCTTCCGATCCCGGGGGGCCCCAGAGACCCAGTACTTC. This translates into CASSFRSRGAPETQYF.

The rearrangement uses TRBV12-5 and TRBJ2-5; D remains unclear. This CDR3 region has 15 residues. Germline V gene sequence: CDR1 LGHNT, CDR2 FRNRAP. Trimming stripped 3 bases from V and 4 bases from J, with 15 bases between. CDR3 sequence: CASGFGQRSGETQYF. The CDR3 DNA is TGTGCTAGTGGTTTCGGCCAGAGGTCCGGAGAGACCCAGTACTTC.

The rearrangement uses TRBV5-4 and TRBJ2-1; perhaps TRBD2 as D (5 bases). V lost 0 bases, J lost 7 bases, and 14 bases lay in between. Germline loops: CDR1 SGHNT, CDR2 YYREEE (reference sequence). CDR3 length: 15 amino acids. This CDR3 is CASSLDRSRRNEQFF. Here the CDR3 DNA reads TGTGCCAGCAGCTTGGATCGATCCAGGAGGAATGAGCAGTTCTTC.

The J gene is TRBJ2-3, the V gene TRBV7-3; 8 bases map to TRBD1. Trimming at V came to 5 bases and at J to 2 bases, leaving 9 bases not matched to a gene. The germline CDR1 and CDR2 sequences are SGHTA and FQGTGA. There are 16 residues in the CDR3. The CDR3 region has the DNA TGTGCCAGCAGCCAAGGGTGGGACAGGTACACAGATACGCAGTATTTT. This translates into CASSQGWDRYTDTQYF.

The J gene is TRBJ1-5, the V gene TRBV6-5, with TRBD1 identical over 7 bases. After removal of 5 bases from V and 2 bases from J, the junction contained 3 bases not matched to a gene. Germline loops: CDR1 MNHEY, CDR2 SVGAGI. The CDR3 totals 14 residues. CDR3 DNA sequence: TGTGCCAGCAGTACAGGGGCAGGCAATCAGCCCCAGCATTTT. This gives the protein CASSTGAGNQPQHF.

The rearrangement links TRBV7-9 to TRBJ2-6; no definite D call. With 6 bases removed from V and 0 bases from J, the gap between germline ends came to 3 bases. This CDR3 has 13 amino acids. Germline-derived CDR1 and CDR2 are SEHNR and FQNEAQ (reference sequence). CDR3 protein: CASSSSGANVLTF. The DNA for the CDR3 is TGTGCCAGCAGTTCCTCTGGGGCCAACGTCCTGACTTTC.